Below, one TCR beta chain is given with its context. Its cognate antigen is unknown. Measured with immunoSEQ multiplex PCR; TCRdb has only the in-frame clones, and not every one. The sample includes about 130,000 clones, more than 75% of them seen just once. CDR3 size: 16 residues. Trimming removed 0 bases from V and 6 bases from J, with 15 bases in between. Per germline, CDR1 KGHSH and CDR2 LQKENI. This specimen comes from a study of T cell responses to AZD1222 COVID-19 vaccine. Study-level results: Two AZD1222 administrations were followed by greater Spike-specific TCR breadth and depth.

The specimen comprised peripheral blood, sampled on day 0 of AZD1222 vaccination. This TCR was recovered from an adult in good health. The chain employs TRBV18 and TRBJ2-1, with a tentative D call TRBD1 (6 bases). The CDR3 loop reads CASSPPLGARPNEQFF. DNA of the CDR3: TGTGCCAGCTCACCACCGCTGGGGGCGCGGCCCAATGAGCAGTTCTTC.